These 18 T cell receptor beta chains were sequenced from one sample in a study of blood T cell repertoires in COVID-19. The table came from immunoSEQ multiplex PCR; TCRdb's copy has only in-frame clones and leaves some out. This sample yields fewer than 500,000 clones, of which 88% are seen a single time; around 0.95% belongs to the top ten. What was sequenced was PBMCs or T cells enriched from blood (not recorded which). Receptor source: a woman in her twenties or thirties with acute COVID-19.

A word on this clone: Other nucleotide sequences in the sample specify the same CDR3. V gene TRBV2 combines with J gene TRBJ2-1; 8 bases match TRBD1. V gave up 1 base and J gave up 1 base; unmatched junction bases: 0. Germline values: CDR1 SNHLY, CDR2 FYNNEI. CDR3 length: 15 amino acids. CDR3 loop: CASSEGQGSYNEQFF. The CDR3 coding sequence is TGTGCCAGCAGTGAAGGACAGGGGTCCTACAATGAGCAGTTCTTC.

The chain combines TRBV7-2 with TRBJ2-3; tentative D call: TRBD1 (5 bases). The CDR3 length is 15 residues. The germline V and J ends were trimmed by 5 bases and 1 base, with 13 bases remaining between them. Germline V gives CDR1 SGHTA, CDR2 FQGNSA. The CDR3 region is CASSARVDGTDTQYF. The CDR3 DNA sequence: TGTGCCAGCAGCGCCAGGGTCGATGGCACAGATACGCAGTATTTT.

V is TRBV2 and J is TRBJ2-5, with 9 bases that match TRBD2. Germline assignment: CDR1 SNHLY and CDR2 FYNNEI. The V and J ends lost 3 bases and 9 bases, in that order; junction bases with no gene match: 8. There are 14 residues in the CDR3. The CDR3 here is CASSDLPSGAAQYF. The CDR3 coding sequence is TGTGCCAGCAGTGACCTCCCTAGCGGGGCGGCCCAGTACTTC.

The rearrangement links TRBV27 to TRBJ2-2; TRBD1 aligns across 7 bases. Trimming took 10 bases from V and 4 from J; bases not matched to a gene: 12. The CDR3 is 15 residues long. The germline gives CDR1 MNHEY, CDR2 SMNVEV (reference sequence). DNA for the CDR3: TGTGCCACCAGAGAGTGGACAGGATCCACCGGGGAGCTGTTTTTT. Amino acids: CATREWTGSTGELFF.

This clone was counted only a few times. V and J are TRBV12-3 or TRBV12-4 and TRBJ1-2; weak D call: TRBD1 (5 bases). The CDR3 consists of 13 residues. V gave up 2 bases and J gave up 4 bases, with 8 bases separating them. The CDR3 DNA sequence: TGTGCCAGCAGTTTACAGGGCGGCTATGGCTACACCTTC. It is translated as CASSLQGGYGYTF.

The chain is built from TRBV5-6 and TRBJ2-3; D unclear. There are 13 residues in the CDR3. Germline V gene lookup returns CDR1 SGHDT and CDR2 YYEEEE. V was trimmed by 0 bases and J by 2 bases, leaving 4 bases between them. CDR3 sequence: CASSLGITDTQYF. CDR3 coding DNA: TGTGCCAGCAGCTTGGGTATCACAGATACGCAGTATTTT.

V is TRBV7-8 and J is TRBJ2-7; 11 nucleotides agree with TRBD2. V lost 3 bases, J lost 0 bases, and 7 bases stayed unmatched. The CDR3 runs 17 residues. Germline-derived CDR1 and CDR2 are SGHVS and FQNEAQ. CDR3 sequence: CASSFKTGLAVSYEQYF. CDR3 DNA: TGTGCCAGCAGCTTTAAAACGGGACTAGCGGTCTCCTACGAGCAGTACTTC. The full variable domain, in which reference TRBV7-8 and TRBJ2-7 provide the parts outside the CDR3, is GAGVSQSPRYKVAKRGQDVALRCDPISGHVSLFWYQQALGQGPEFLTYFQNEAQLDKSGLPSDRFFAERPEGSVSTLKIQRTQQEDSAVYLCASSFKTGLAVSYEQYFGPGTRLTVT.

This clone was detected a few times. The rearrangement links TRBV11-2 to TRBJ1-1; D is unresolved. V gave up 6 bases and J gave up 8 bases, with 4 bases separating them. Germline V lookup: CDR1 SGHAT, CDR2 FQNNGV. The CDR3 runs to 9 residues. CDR3 sequence reads: CASRREAFF. The CDR3 DNA reads TGTGCCAGCAGACGGGAAGCTTTCTTT.

The chain uses TRBV6-5 and TRBJ1-6; 10 bases align to TRBD1. The CDR3 is 15 residues long. Trimming took 2 bases from V and 10 from J; bases not matched to a gene: 5. Germline CDR1 MNHEY, CDR2 SVGAGI. CDR3 loop: CASSYADRGRSPLHF. The DNA for the CDR3 is TGTGCCAGCAGTTACGCTGACAGGGGGCGGTCACCCCTCCACTTT.

The gene calls are TRBV28 and TRBJ1-4, with TRBD1 as a possible D gene (6 bases). The V end lost 6 bases, the J end lost 4 bases, and 12 bases lay between the germline ends. The CDR3 is 14 residues long. CDR1 and CDR2 (germline): MDHEN, SYDVKM. CDR3 coding DNA: TGTGCCAGCAGGGGGACACGAGTTAATGAAAAACTGTTTTTT. As protein: CASRGTRVNEKLFF.

J is TRBJ2-7 and V is TRBV4-1; possible D gene TRBD2, 5 bases. Per germline, CDR1 MGHRA and CDR2 YSYEKL. V lost 2 bases, J lost 2 bases, and 10 bases lay in between. The CDR3 has 14 residues. The CDR3 loop is CASSQLHGTYEQYF. CDR3 nucleotide sequence: TGCGCCAGCAGCCAACTCCACGGGACCTACGAGCAGTACTTC.

The V call is TRBV7-9, the J call TRBJ1-6, with TRBD1 as a possible D gene (5 bases). The CDR3 sequence is 14 residues long. V lost 4 bases to trimming and J lost 10 bases, with 14 bases between them. The germline V gene has CDR1 SEHNR and CDR2 FQNEAQ (reference sequence). The CDR3 protein is CASSSRDYVSPLHF. CDR3 DNA sequence: TGTGCCAGCAGCTCCCGGGACTATGTATCACCCCTCCACTTT.

The genes are TRBV24-1 and TRBJ1-4; possible D gene TRBD1, 6 bases. CDR1 is KGHDR and CDR2 is SFDVKD in the germline V gene. Between the trimmed V and J ends, which lost 4 bases and 0 bases, there was a span of 11 bases. The CDR3 extends over 16 amino acids. As DNA, the CDR3 is TGTGCCACCAGTGAGGCAGGGGTGGCAACTAATGAAAAACTGTTTTTT. Translating gives CATSEAGVATNEKLFF.

This chain joins TRBV6-5 and TRBJ2-7, with 7 bases lining up with TRBD2. Germline V gene data show CDR1 as MNHEY and CDR2 as SVGAGI. The CDR3 covers 15 residues. Trimming removed 4 bases from V and 0 bases from J; junction bases left unmatched: 6. CDR3 coding DNA: TGTGCCAGCAGTTTGAAGCGGGGCCCCTCCTACGAGCAGTACTTC. Protein sequence: CASSLKRGPSYEQYF.

The rearrangement uses TRBV5-1 and TRBJ2-7; D may be TRBD2 (6 bases). Germline V gives CDR1 SGHRS, CDR2 YFSETQ. The V end was cut by 4 bases, the J end by 2 bases, with 16 bases between. This CDR3 region has 15 residues. The CDR3 reads CASSPRGTGTYEQYF. The CDR3 nucleotides are TGCGCCAGCAGCCCACGGGGGACTGGAACCTACGAGCAGTACTTC.

The chain has TRBV5-1 and TRBJ1-1; TRBD1 matches 8 bases. V trimming: 0 bases; J trimming: 2 bases; junction bases outside the gene matches: 12. The CDR3 totals 18 residues. Per germline, CDR1 SGHRS and CDR2 YFSETQ. CDR3 in amino acids: CASSLVGDRGVGNTEAFF. In DNA, the CDR3 is TGCGCCAGCAGCTTGGTAGGCGACAGGGGCGTGGGAAACACTGAAGCTTTCTTT.

In DNA, the CDR3 is TGTGCCAGTAGTATGGCAGGGGAGCCTGGAAACACCATATATTTT. Translating gives CASSMAGEPGNTIYF. The rearrangement joins TRBV19 to TRBJ1-3, with D possibly TRBD1 on 6 matching bases. CDR1 and CDR2 (germline): LNHDA, SQIVND (reference sequence). V was clipped by 3 bases and J by 2 bases, with 11 bases between them. The CDR3 spans 15 residues.

This sequence joins TRBV20-1 and TRBJ2-4, with 10 nucleotides matching TRBD2. Germline CDR1 and CDR2: DFQATT and SNEGSKA (reference sequence). With 3 bases clipped from V and 0 bases from J, the junction kept 8 bases outside the gene matches. CDR3 size: 17 residues. The CDR3 DNA reads TGCAGTGCTAGTCTAGCGGGGGCTCTGGGAGCCAAAAACATTCAGTACTTC. Its translation is CSASLAGALGAKNIQYF.